This passage covers 3 T cell receptor beta chains from one sample sequenced in a study of CD8 T cells in ankylosing spondylitis. Study findings and constraints: Typical of ankylosing spondylitis blood, it appeared, was a TCR beta motif of seven to nine highly homologous variants.

No cognate antigen is known for these TCRs. From the 5' RACE reads, TCRdb called clonotypes with MiXCR, one entry per CDR3 protein. The data contain about 540,000 distinct CDR3 sequences, approximately 12% of them singletons. The sequencing input was blood, either unsorted or a sorted T cell fraction (not recorded which). Source of these receptors: a male donor with ankylosing spondylitis.

The CDR3 DNA is TGTGCCAGCAGCAAAAGAAGCACCTACGAGCAGTACGTC. Amino acid sequence: CASSKRSTYEQYV. This rearrangement joins TRBV21-1 to TRBJ2-7. TRBV21-1 is classified as a pseudogene. The CDR3 sequence is 13 residues long.

The table lists this clonotype with a few counts. V is TRBV5-1 and J is TRBJ2-2; 15 bases align to TRBD2. Germline lookup yields CDR1 SGHRS and CDR2 YFSETQ. The CDR3 is 23 amino acids. The trim removed 3 bases at V and 5 bases at J, leaving 23 bases unmatched. DNA of the CDR3: TGCGCCAGCAGCTCCAAAACCGATCACGGACTAGCGGGAGGGCCTAGGGAAACCGGGGAGCTGTTTTTT. It codes for CASSSKTDHGLAGGPRETGELFF.

This clonotype was observed at least ten times. V is TRBV27 and J is TRBJ1-4, with 7 bases aligning to TRBD1. The germline gives CDR1 MNHEY, CDR2 SMNVEV (reference sequence). The CDR3 has 14 amino acids. V trimming: 3 bases; J trimming: 4 bases; junction bases outside the gene matches: 2. The CDR3 loop is CASSLGQRNEKLFF. The CDR3 DNA sequence: TGTGCCAGCAGTTTGGGACAGCGTAATGAAAAACTGTTTTTT.